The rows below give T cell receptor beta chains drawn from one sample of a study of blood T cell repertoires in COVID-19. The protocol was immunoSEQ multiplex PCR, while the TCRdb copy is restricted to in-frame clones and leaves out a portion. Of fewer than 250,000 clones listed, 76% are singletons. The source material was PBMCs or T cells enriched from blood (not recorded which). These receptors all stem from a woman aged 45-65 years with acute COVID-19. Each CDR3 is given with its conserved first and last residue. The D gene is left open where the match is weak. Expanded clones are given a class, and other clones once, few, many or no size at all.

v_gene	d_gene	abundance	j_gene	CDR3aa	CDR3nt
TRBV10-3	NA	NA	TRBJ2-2	CAISDRGLAANTGELFF	TGTGCCATCAGTGATCGGGGGCTAGCGGCGAACACCGGGGAGCTGTTTTTT
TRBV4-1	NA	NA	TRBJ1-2	CASSQALTAPNYGYTF	TGCGCCAGCAGCCAAGCCCTCACTGCGCCTAACTATGGCTACACCTTC
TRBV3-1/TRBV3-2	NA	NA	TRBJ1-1	CASSLEGDTEAFF	TGTGCCAGCAGCCTGGAGGGCGACACTGAAGCTTTCTTT
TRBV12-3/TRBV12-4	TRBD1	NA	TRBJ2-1	CATLGTGFDEQFF	TGTGCCACCCTTGGGACAGGGTTCGATGAGCAGTTCTTC
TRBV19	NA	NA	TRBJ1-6	CASSTGTTKVPLHF	TGTGCCAGTAGTACAGGGACTACTAAAGTGCCCCTCCACTTT
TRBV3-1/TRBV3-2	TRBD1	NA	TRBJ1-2	CASSPSLQGASGYTF	TGTGCCAGCAGCCCATCCCTGCAGGGGGCAAGCGGCTACACCTTC
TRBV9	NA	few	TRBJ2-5	CASSVVAGAGETQYF	TGTGCCAGCAGCGTAGTTGCGGGGGCTGGGGAGACCCAGTACTTC
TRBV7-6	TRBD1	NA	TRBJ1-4	CASSTGQGGKLFF	TGTGCCAGCAGCACCGGACAGGGAGGAAAACTGTTTTTT
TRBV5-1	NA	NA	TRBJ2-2	CASSTPTANTNTGELFF	TGCGCCAGCAGCACCCCTACAGCTAATACGAACACCGGGGAGCTGTTTTTT
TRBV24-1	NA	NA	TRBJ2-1	CATKESVDNEQFF	TGTGCCACCAAGGAAAGCGTCGACAATGAGCAGTTCTTC
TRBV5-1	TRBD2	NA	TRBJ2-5	CASSSLAGQETQYF	TGCGCCAGCAGCTCCTTAGCGGGCCAAGAGACCCAGTACTTC
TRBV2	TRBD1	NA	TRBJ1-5	CASRGTVNQPQHF	TGTGCCAGCAGAGGGACAGTCAATCAGCCCCAGCATTTT
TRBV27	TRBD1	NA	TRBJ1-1	CASSLWDRDTEAFF	TGTGCCAGCAGTTTATGGGACAGGGACACTGAAGCTTTCTTT
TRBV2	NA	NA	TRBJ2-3	CASSPAGALTDTQYF	TGTGCCAGCTCCCCGGCAGGGGCCCTTACAGATACGCAGTATTTT
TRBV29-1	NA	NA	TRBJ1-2	CSAQDSTNYGYTF	TGCAGCGCCCAGGACAGTACTAACTATGGCTACACCTTC
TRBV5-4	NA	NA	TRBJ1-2	CASSLVSDGYTF	TGTGCCAGCAGCTTGGTTTCAGATGGCTACACCTTC
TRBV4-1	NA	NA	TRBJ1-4	CASSQDRAFAGLNEKLFF	TGCGCCAGCAGCCAAGATCGGGCCTTCGCGGGTCTGAATGAAAAACTGTTTTTT
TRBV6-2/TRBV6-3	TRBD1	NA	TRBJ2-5	CASSTQGSKKTQYF	TGTGCCAGCAGTACACAGGGGTCTAAGAAGACCCAGTACTTC
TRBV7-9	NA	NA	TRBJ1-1	CASSSAEGRTEAFF	TGTGCCAGCAGCTCAGCGGAGGGGAGGACTGAAGCTTTCTTT
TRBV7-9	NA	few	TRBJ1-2	CASSLGEMRGYTF	TGTGCCAGCAGCTTAGGGGAGATGAGGGGCTACACCTTC
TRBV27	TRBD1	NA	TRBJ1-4	CASSFLDRGGEKLFF	TGTGCCAGCAGTTTTTTGGACAGGGGAGGTGAAAAACTGTTTTTT
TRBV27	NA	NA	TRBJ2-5	CASQRRGYDQETQYF	TGTGCCAGCCAACGACGCGGCTACGACCAAGAGACCCAGTACTTC
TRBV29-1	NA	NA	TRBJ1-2	CSVERQGGYGYTF	TGCAGCGTTGAAAGGCAGGGAGGGTATGGCTACACCTTC
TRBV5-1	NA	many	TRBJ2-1	CASSTGVQTREQFF	TGCGCCAGCAGTACAGGAGTTCAGACCCGTGAGCAGTTCTTC
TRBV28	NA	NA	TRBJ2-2	CASSSDTNTGELFF	TGTGCCAGCAGTTCGGACACGAACACCGGGGAGCTGTTTTTT
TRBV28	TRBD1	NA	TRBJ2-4	CASSLSPGQGAYLAKNIQYF	TGTGCCAGCAGTTTGTCCCCGGGACAGGGGGCCTACTTAGCCAAAAACATTCAGTACTTC
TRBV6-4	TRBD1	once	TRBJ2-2	CASSQRRTGWNTGELFF	TGTGCCAGCAGTCAAAGACGGACAGGGTGGAACACCGGGGAGCTGTTTTTT
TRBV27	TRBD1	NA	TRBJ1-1	CASGDRGPRTEAFF	TGTGCCAGCGGAGACAGGGGGCCGAGGACTGAAGCTTTCTTT
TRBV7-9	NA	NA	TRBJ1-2	CASSLGVGAYTF	TGTGCCAGCAGCTTAGGGGTTGGGGCCTACACCTTC
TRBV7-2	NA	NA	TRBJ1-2	CASSLAVRGGGYTF	TGTGCCAGCAGCTTAGCGGTACGGGGGGGTGGCTACACCTTC
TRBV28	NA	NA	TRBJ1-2	CASSLSRGNYGYTF	TGTGCCAGCAGTTTGTCCAGGGGTAACTATGGCTACACCTTC
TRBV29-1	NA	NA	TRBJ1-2	CSVYRDMGYGYTF	TGCAGCGTTTACCGGGACATGGGGTATGGCTACACCTTC
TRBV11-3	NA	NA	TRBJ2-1	CASSLFRESNEQFF	TGTGCCAGCAGCTTATTCAGGGAATCCAATGAGCAGTTCTTC
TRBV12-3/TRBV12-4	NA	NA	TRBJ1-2	CASRPGDYGYTF	TGTGCCAGCAGGCCCGGGGACTATGGCTACACCTTC
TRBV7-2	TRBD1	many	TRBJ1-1	CASSLTGKYNTEAFF	TGTGCCAGCAGCTTGACAGGGAAGTATAACACTGAAGCTTTCTTT
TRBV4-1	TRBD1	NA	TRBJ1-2	CASSQADRENYGYTF	TGCGCCAGCAGCCAAGCCGACAGGGAGAACTATGGCTACACCTTC
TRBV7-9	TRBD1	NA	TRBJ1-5	CASSAEGTGLNQPQHF	TGTGCCAGCAGCGCGGAGGGGACAGGGTTGAATCAGCCCCAGCATTTT
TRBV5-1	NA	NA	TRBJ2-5	CASSLASGDETQYF	TGCGCCAGCAGCTTGGCGTCGGGGGATGAGACCCAGTACTTC
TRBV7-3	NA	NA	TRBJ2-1	CASSFGTAYNEQFF	TGTGCCAGCAGCTTTGGGACTGCCTACAATGAGCAGTTCTTC
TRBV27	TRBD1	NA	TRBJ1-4	CASSYLDRGVEKLFF	TGTGCCAGCAGTTACCTAGACAGGGGAGTCGAAAAACTGTTTTTT
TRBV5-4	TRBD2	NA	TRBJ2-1	CASSLVAGGLSWQFF	TGTGCCAGCAGCTTGGTAGCGGGGGGGCTAAGTTGGCAGTTCTTC
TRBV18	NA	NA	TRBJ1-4	CASSPEGGEKLFF	TGTGCCAGCTCACCGGAAGGAGGTGAAAAACTGTTTTTT
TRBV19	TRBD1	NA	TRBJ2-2	CASSIRQGAVGELFF	TGTGCCAGTAGTATAAGGCAGGGGGCGGTCGGGGAGCTGTTTTTT
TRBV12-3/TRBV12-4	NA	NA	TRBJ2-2	CASRNTGELFF	TGTGCCAGCCGGAACACCGGGGAGCTGTTTTTT
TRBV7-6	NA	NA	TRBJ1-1	CASSLVERGRRGTEAFF	TGTGCCAGCAGCTTAGTAGAAAGGGGCCGGCGAGGCACTGAAGCTTTCTTT
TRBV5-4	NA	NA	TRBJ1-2	CAVQPRESYGYTF	TGTGCCGTCCAACCCCGGGAAAGCTATGGCTACACCTTC
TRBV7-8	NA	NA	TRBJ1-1	CASTPVGQAEAFF	TGTGCCAGCACCCCCGTCGGCCAGGCAGAAGCTTTCTTT
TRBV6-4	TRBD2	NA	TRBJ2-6	CASSDPGTSSSGANVLTF	TGTGCCAGCAGTGACCCGGGGACTAGTAGCTCTGGGGCCAACGTCCTGACTTTC